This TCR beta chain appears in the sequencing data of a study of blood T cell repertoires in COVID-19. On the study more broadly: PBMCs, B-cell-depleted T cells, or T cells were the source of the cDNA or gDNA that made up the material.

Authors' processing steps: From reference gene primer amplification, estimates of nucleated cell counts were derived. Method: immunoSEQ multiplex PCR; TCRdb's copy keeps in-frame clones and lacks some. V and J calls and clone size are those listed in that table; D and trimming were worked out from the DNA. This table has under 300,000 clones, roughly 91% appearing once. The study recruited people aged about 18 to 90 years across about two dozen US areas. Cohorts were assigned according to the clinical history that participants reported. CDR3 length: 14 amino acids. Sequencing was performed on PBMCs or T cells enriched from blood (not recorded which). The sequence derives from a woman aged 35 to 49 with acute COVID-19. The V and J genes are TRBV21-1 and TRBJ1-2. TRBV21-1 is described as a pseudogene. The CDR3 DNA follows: TGTGCCAACCCGGGTCTCCCCCTCTTCTATGGCTACACCTTC. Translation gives CANPGLPLFYGYTF.